The rows below give T cell receptor beta chains drawn from one sample of a study of T cell responses to AZD1222 COVID-19 vaccine. Data came from immunoSEQ multiplex PCR; TCRdb stores just in-frame clones and leaves some out. The sample has approximately 190,000 clones; 85% to 95% are singletons. Source: peripheral blood, taken 28 days after the second dose of the MenACWY control vaccine. These receptors were obtained from an adult who received the MenACWY meningococcal vaccine as a control. The conserved cysteine and the conserved F or W are not part of the CDR3 here.

v_gene: TRBV5-1
j_gene: TRBJ2-1
CDR3aa: ASSLAGDQSYNEQF

v_gene: TRBV28
j_gene: TRBJ1-5
CDR3aa: ASSLSQDRGPQH

v_gene: TRBV7-9
j_gene: TRBJ1-1
CDR3aa: ASSPASGTLDTEAF

v_gene: TRBV12-3/TRBV12-4
j_gene: TRBJ2-7
CDR3aa: ASSFSGPLEQY

v_gene: TRBV7-9
j_gene: TRBJ2-2
CDR3aa: ASSFSSGTGELF

v_gene: TRBV12-5
j_gene: TRBJ1-1
CDR3aa: ASGYPDRNTEAF

v_gene: TRBV7-3
j_gene: TRBJ2-3
CDR3aa: ASSPIVGGTDTQY

v_gene: TRBV29-1
j_gene: TRBJ2-3
CDR3aa: SVEGPRRDTQY

v_gene: TRBV5-1
j_gene: TRBJ2-7
CDR3aa: ASNRDRGTHEQY

v_gene: TRBV9
j_gene: TRBJ2-7
CDR3aa: ASSVAAGGSYEQY

v_gene: TRBV5-4
j_gene: TRBJ1-2
CDR3aa: ASSSGGGYGYT

v_gene: TRBV19
j_gene: TRBJ1-3
CDR3aa: ASSVGQGASGNTIY

v_gene: TRBV28
j_gene: TRBJ1-2
CDR3aa: ASSLSGQGAGGYT

v_gene: TRBV30
j_gene: TRBJ1-6
CDR3aa: AWSVNRANNSPLH

v_gene: TRBV6-5
j_gene: TRBJ2-5
CDR3aa: ASKFTSLETQY

v_gene: TRBV2
j_gene: TRBJ2-7
CDR3aa: ASRRENEQY

v_gene: TRBV11-3
j_gene: TRBJ2-7
CDR3aa: ASSSGTLGEQY

v_gene: TRBV7-9
j_gene: TRBJ2-1
CDR3aa: ASSHGAGGADEQF

v_gene: TRBV5-4
j_gene: TRBJ1-1
CDR3aa: ASSGTGGARTEAF

v_gene: TRBV29-1
j_gene: TRBJ2-5
CDR3aa: SVGLAEKPQETQY

v_gene: TRBV29-1
j_gene: TRBJ1-6
CDR3aa: SVEGRSGTLH

v_gene: TRBV18
j_gene: TRBJ1-2
CDR3aa: ASSPTEGQGYGYT

v_gene: TRBV19
j_gene: TRBJ2-5
CDR3aa: ASRRTGGGETQY

v_gene: TRBV6-2/TRBV6-3
j_gene: TRBJ1-2
CDR3aa: ASSYDNRGHKNYGYT

v_gene: TRBV30
j_gene: TRBJ2-7
CDR3aa: AWRRDTFQEQY

v_gene: TRBV5-1
j_gene: TRBJ2-3
CDR3aa: ASSPGGQSDTQY

v_gene: TRBV3-1/TRBV3-2
j_gene: TRBJ1-6
CDR3aa: ASTYGTSPLH

v_gene: TRBV25-1
j_gene: TRBJ2-1
CDR3aa: ASSPLSQAGGEQF

v_gene: TRBV2
j_gene: TRBJ1-1
CDR3aa: ASRETGTGNTEAF

v_gene: TRBV7-2
j_gene: TRBJ2-7
CDR3aa: ASSSWDEQY